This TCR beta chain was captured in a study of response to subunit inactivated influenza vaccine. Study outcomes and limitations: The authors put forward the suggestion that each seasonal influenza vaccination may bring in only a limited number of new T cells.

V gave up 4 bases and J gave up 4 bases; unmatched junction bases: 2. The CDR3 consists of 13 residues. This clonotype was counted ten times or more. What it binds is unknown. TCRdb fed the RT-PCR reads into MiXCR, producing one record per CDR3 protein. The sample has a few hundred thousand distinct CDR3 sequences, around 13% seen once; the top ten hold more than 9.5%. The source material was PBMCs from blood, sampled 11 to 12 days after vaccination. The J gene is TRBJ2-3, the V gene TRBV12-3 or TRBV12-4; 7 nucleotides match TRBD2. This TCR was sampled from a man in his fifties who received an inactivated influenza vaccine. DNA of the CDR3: TGTGCCAGCAGTTCTCGGGGGGCAGATACGCAGTATTTT. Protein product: CASSSRGADTQYF.